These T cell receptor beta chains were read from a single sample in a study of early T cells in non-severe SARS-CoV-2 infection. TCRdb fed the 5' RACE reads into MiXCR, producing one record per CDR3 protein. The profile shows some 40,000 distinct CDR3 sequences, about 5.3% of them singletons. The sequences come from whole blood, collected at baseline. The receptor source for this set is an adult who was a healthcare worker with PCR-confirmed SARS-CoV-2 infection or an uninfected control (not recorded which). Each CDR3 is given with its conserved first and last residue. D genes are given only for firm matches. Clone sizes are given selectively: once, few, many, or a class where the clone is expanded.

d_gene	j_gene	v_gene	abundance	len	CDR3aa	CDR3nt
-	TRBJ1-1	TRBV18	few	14	CASSPLDRNTEAFF	TGTGCCAGCTCACCACTCGACAGGAACACTGAAGCTTTCTTT
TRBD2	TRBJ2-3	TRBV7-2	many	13	CASGGGRANTQYF	TGTGCCAGCGGAGGCGGGAGGGCAAATACGCAGTATTTT
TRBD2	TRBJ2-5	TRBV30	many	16	CAWTRLAGGGQETQYF	TGTGCCTGGACCCGTCTAGCGGGAGGAGGGCAAGAGACCCAGTACTTC
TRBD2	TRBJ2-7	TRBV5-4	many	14	CASSSRGRAYEQYF	TGTGCCAGCAGTTCACGCGGGAGGGCCTACGAGCAGTACTTC
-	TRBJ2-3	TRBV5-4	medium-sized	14	CASTRPGPTDTQYF	TGTGCCAGCACCCGTCCAGGGCCGACAGATACGCAGTATTTT
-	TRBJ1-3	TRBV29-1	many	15	CSVVGGGISGNTIYF	TGCAGCGTTGTGGGGGGCGGCATATCTGGAAACACCATATATTTT
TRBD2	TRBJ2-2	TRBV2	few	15	CASSELAGGAGELFF	TGTGCCAGCAGTGAGTTAGCGGGAGGAGCCGGGGAGCTGTTTTTT
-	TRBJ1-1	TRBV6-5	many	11	CASGRNTEAFF	TGTGCCAGCGGCCGAAACACTGAAGCTTTCTTT
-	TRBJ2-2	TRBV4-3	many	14	CASSQGFGTGELFF	TGCGCCAGCAGCCAAGGTTTCGGCACCGGGGAGCTGTTTTTT
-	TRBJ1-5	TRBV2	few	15	CASRRGGADNQPQHF	TGTGCCAGCAGGCGGGGAGGGGCGGACAATCAGCCCCAGCATTTT
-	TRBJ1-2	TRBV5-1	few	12	CASSFTRDGYTF	TGCGCCAGCAGCTTTACCAGGGATGGCTACACCTTC
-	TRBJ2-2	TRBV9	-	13	CASSVSGIGELFF	TGTGCCAGCAGCGTATCAGGGATAGGGGAGCTGTTTTTT
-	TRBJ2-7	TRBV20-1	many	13	CSASGNPSYEQYF	TGCAGTGCTAGCGGAAACCCCTCCTACGAGCAGTACTTC
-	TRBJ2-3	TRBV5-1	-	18	CASSLDGSVRGSTDTQYF	TGCGCCAGCAGCTTGGACGGATCGGTGCGGGGCAGCACAGATACGCAGTATTTT
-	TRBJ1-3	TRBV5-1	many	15	CASSLGALSGDTIYF	TGCGCCAGCAGCTTGGGAGCCCTCTCCGGCGACACCATATATTTT
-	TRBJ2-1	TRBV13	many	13	CASSSGRDDEQFF	TGTGCCAGCAGCTCCGGTCGGGACGATGAGCAGTTCTTC
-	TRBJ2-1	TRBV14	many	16	CASSQDGWSSYNEQFF	TGTGCCAGCAGCCAAGATGGCTGGAGCTCCTACAATGAGCAGTTCTTC
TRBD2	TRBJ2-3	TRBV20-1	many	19	CSARDYLAARRGFTDTQYF	TGCAGTGCTAGAGATTATCTAGCGGCGAGGAGGGGCTTCACAGATACGCAGTATTTT
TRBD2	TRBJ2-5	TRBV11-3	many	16	CASSLRIAGLVETQYF	TGTGCCAGCAGCTTAAGGATAGCGGGACTGGTAGAGACCCAGTACTTC
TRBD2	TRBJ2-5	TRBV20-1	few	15	CSAIPGLAGVKTQYF	TGCAGTGCCATACCGGGACTAGCGGGAGTGAAGACCCAGTACTTC
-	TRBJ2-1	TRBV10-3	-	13	CAISESNTLEQFF	TGTGCCATCAGTGAGTCGAACACGCTGGAGCAGTTCTTC
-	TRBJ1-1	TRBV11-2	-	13	CASSQSQNTEAFF	TGTGCCAGCAGCCAATCACAGAACACTGAAGCTTTCTTT